This T cell receptor (beta chain) emerged from a study of beta chain features in type 1 diabetes. Whole-study findings and limits: Type 1 diabetes patients showed a moderate but significant shortening of TCRB CDR3s in all four CD4+ subsets.

Reverse transcribing all isolated RNA meant expressed TCRB transcripts were sequenced. Libraries were prepared by immunoSEQ multiplex PCR; TCRdb keeps only in-frame clonotypes and omits some of them. The sample records around 310,000 clones, 9.5% to 11% being singletons. A remark on this clone: Its antigen is not identified.

Per the germline V gene, CDR1 is SGDLS and CDR2 is YYNGEE. The CDR3 has 14 amino acids. The J segment lost 3 bases and the V segment lost 3 bases, leaving 5 bases of the junction unmatched. The chain links TRBV9 to TRBJ1-2; 7 bases are a match to TRBD1. Sequencing was done on a sample of naive CD4+ T cells from blood. This clonotype originated in a woman in her twenties or thirties in good health. The CDR3 nucleotides read TGTGCCAGCAGCGAGCGGACAGGAGACTATGGCTACACCTTC. Its protein is CASSERTGDYGYTF.